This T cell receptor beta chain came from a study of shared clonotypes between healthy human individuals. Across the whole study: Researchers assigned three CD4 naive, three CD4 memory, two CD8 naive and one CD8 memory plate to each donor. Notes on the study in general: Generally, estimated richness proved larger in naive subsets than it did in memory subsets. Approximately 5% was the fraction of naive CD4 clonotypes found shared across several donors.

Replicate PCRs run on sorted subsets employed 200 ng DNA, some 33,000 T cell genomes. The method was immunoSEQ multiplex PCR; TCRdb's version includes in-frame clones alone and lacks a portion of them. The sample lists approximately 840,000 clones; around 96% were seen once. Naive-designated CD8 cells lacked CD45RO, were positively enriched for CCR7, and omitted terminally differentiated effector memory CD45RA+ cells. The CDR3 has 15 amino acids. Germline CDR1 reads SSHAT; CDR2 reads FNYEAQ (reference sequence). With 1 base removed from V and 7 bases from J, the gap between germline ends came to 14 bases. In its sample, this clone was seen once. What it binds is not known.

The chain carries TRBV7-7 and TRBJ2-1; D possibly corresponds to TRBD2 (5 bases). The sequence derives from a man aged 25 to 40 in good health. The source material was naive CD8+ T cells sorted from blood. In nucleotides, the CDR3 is TGTGCCAGCAGCTTAGAGCTAGCTTTCTTTAATGAGCAGTTCTTC. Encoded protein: CASSLELAFFNEQFF. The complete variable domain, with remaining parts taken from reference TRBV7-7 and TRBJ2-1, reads GAGVSQSPRYKVTKRGQDVTLRCDPISSHATLYWYQQALGQGPEFLTYFNYEAQPDKSGLPSDRFSAERPEGSISTLTIQRTEQRDSAMYRCASSLELAFFNEQFFGPGTRLTVL.